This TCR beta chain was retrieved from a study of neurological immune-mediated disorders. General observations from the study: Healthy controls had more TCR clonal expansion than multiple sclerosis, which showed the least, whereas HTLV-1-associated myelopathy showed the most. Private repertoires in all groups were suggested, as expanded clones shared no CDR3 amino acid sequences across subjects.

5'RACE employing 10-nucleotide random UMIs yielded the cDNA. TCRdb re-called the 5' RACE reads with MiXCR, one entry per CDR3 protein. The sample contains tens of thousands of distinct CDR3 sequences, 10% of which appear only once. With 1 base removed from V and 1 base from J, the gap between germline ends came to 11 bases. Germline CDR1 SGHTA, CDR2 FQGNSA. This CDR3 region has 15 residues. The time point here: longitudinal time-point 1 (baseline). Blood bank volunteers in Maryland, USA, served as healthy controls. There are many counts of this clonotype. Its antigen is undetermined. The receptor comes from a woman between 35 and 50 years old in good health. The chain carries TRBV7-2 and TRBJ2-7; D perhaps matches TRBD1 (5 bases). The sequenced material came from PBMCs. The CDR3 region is CASSLGIQESYEQYF. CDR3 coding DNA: TGTGCCAGCAGCTTAGGTATACAGGAGTCCTACGAGCAGTACTTC.